One sample yielded the 26 T cell receptor beta chains listed below, sequenced in a study of response to subunit inactivated influenza vaccine. TCRdb passed the RT-PCR reads through MiXCR, listing each CDR3 protein once. Among about 530,000 distinct CDR3 sequences, around 13% were seen once, and the ten largest hold around 13%. The material sequenced was PBMCs from blood, taken 40 to 50 days after vaccination. These TCRs come from a man aged 45 to 65 who received an inactivated influenza vaccine.

V gene TRBV24-1 combines with J gene TRBJ2-1; possible D gene TRBD2, 6 bases. In germline, CDR1 is KGHDR, CDR2 SFDVKD. V was pared by 4 bases and J by 6 bases, with 24 bases between. The CDR3 extends over 18 amino acids. This CDR3 reads CATSEPGGGRGAVNEQFF. The CDR3, as DNA: TGTGCCACCAGTGAACCCGGGGGTGGCAGAGGAGCGGTCAATGAGCAGTTCTTC.

This clonotype was observed a few times. The rearrangement joins TRBV12-3 or TRBV12-4 to TRBJ2-1; a weak D match, TRBD2 (5 bases). V lost 6 bases and J lost 7, with 22 bases in between. The CDR3 extends over 16 amino acids. The CDR3 DNA is TGTGCCAGCAGGACCTGGACGGGCGGAGAGGGAAATGAGCAGTTCTTC. This translates into CASRTWTGGEGNEQFF.

The DNA of the CDR3 is TGTGCCAGCAGCTTAGCATCGACTAGCGGGAGGGCCAGTGAGCAGTTCTTC. Residues: CASSLASTSGRASEQFF. The chain uses TRBV7-2 and TRBJ2-1; 14 bases map to TRBD2. The CDR3 has 17 amino acids. Per germline, CDR1 SGHTA and CDR2 FQGNSA. V shed 0 bases and J 9 bases; nucleotides not matched to a gene: 7.

The chain has TRBV28 and TRBJ2-1, with 11 nucleotides matching TRBD2. Unmatched junction bases numbered 4, after V lost 6 bases and J lost 0 bases. CDR3 length: 16 amino acids. Looked up from germline, CDR1 is MDHEN and CDR2 is SYDVKM. The CDR3 DNA is TGTGCCAGCAGGGGACTAGCGGCTAGCTCCTACAATGAGCAGTTCTTC. This encodes CASRGLAASSYNEQFF.

V and J are TRBV20-1 and TRBJ2-2; maybe TRBD1 (6 bases). Looked up from germline, CDR1 is DFQATT and CDR2 is SNEGSKA (reference sequence). V was pared by 2 bases and J by 2 bases, with 15 bases between. The CDR3 totals 16 residues. CDR3 sequence: CSARSRQGFNTGELFF. CDR3 bases: TGCAGTGCTAGATCCCGGCAGGGGTTTAACACCGGGGAGCTGTTTTTT.

The chain combines TRBV19 with TRBJ1-2; possibly TRBD1 for D (5 bases). V lost 7 bases to trimming and J lost 3 bases, with 21 bases between them. CDR1 LNHDA and CDR2 SQIVND come from the germline V gene (reference sequence). This CDR3 has 16 residues. The CDR3 DNA reads TGTGCCAGTATGTCCCGCGGGGCGGCCGGTGACTATGGCTACACCTTC. The encoded protein is CASMSRGAAGDYGYTF.

The table lists this clonotype with a few counts. The chain uses TRBV5-1 and TRBJ2-3, with 9 positions matching TRBD1. After removal of 7 bases from V and 4 bases from J, the junction contained 16 bases not matched to a gene. Germline lookup yields CDR1 SGHRS and CDR2 YFSETQ. The CDR3 contains 17 residues. Written as DNA, the CDR3 is TGCGCCAGCGCTCCCCAGGTAACAGGGGGCCGTTCAGATACGCAGTATTTT. Amino acids: CASAPQVTGGRSDTQYF.

The table lists this clonotype with a few counts. The gene calls are TRBV29-1 and TRBJ2-4; TRBD2 aligns across 8 bases. After removal of 0 bases from V and 3 bases from J, the junction contained 4 bases not matched to a gene. The CDR3 extends over 15 amino acids. In germline, CDR1 is SQVTM, CDR2 ANQGSEA. The chain's CDR3 is CSVEELGLGKNIQYF. For the CDR3, the DNA is TGCAGCGTTGAAGAATTGGGACTAGGCAAAAACATTCAGTACTTC.

This clonotype has just one count. This rearrangement joins TRBV18 to TRBJ1-1, with a weak D call TRBD1 (5 bases). The CDR3 is 16 amino acids. Germline assignment: CDR1 KGHSH and CDR2 LQKENI. The V gene lost 6 bases and the J gene lost 5 bases, with 22 bases spanning the gap. The CDR3 spells CASSQHPPGGITEAFF. Written as DNA, the CDR3 is TGTGCCAGCTCGCAACACCCCCCGGGGGGGATTACTGAAGCTTTCTTT. The full variable domain, completed using reference TRBV18 and TRBJ1-1, is NAGVMQNPRHLVRRRGQEARLRCSPMKGHSHVYWYRQLPEEGLKFMVYLQKENIIDESGMPKERFSAEFPKEGPSILRIQQVVRGDSAAYFCASSQHPPGGITEAFFGQGTRLTVV.

The rearrangement uses TRBV6-2 or TRBV6-3 and TRBJ2-4, with D unclear. Germline CDR1 reads MNHEY; CDR2 reads SVGEGT. Trimming removed 0 bases from V and 9 bases from J, with 12 bases in between. The CDR3 consists of 14 residues. The CDR3 nucleotides are TGTGCCAGCAGTTACTCAGGTGGATTCGGCATTCAGTACTTC. Translating gives CASSYSGGFGIQYF.

This clonotype has a handful of counts. This chain uses TRBV7-8 with TRBJ2-1, with D unresolved. This CDR3 is built from 12 residues. From germline, CDR1 is SGHVS and CDR2 FQNEAQ. V was trimmed by 1 base and J by 8 bases, leaving 6 bases between them. The CDR3 sequence is CASSLEVHEQFF. The CDR3 DNA reads as TGTGCCAGCAGCTTAGAAGTCCATGAGCAGTTCTTC.

This clonotype was seen repeatedly, ten times or more. The chain recombines TRBV5-1 with TRBJ1-5; D gene unclear. CDR3 length: 13 amino acids. V lost 0 bases, J lost 4 bases, and 5 bases lay in between. CDR1 is SGHRS, CDR2 YFSETQ, per germline. CDR3: CASSLELNQPQHF. The DNA for the CDR3 is TGCGCCAGCAGCTTGGAGTTAAATCAGCCCCAGCATTTT.

V and J are TRBV4-2 and TRBJ2-4; 13 bases match TRBD2. The CDR3 loop spans 17 amino acids. Germline V gives CDR1 LGHNA, CDR2 YNFKEQ. The V and J ends lost 4 bases and 0 bases, in that order; junction bases with no gene match: 3. The CDR3 coding sequence is TGTGCCAGCAGCCTCAGACTAGCGGGGGGAGCCAAAAACATTCAGTACTTC. As protein: CASSLRLAGGAKNIQYF.

In its sample, this clonotype was seen many times. The chain employs TRBV20-1 and TRBJ2-3, with 7 bases identical to TRBD2. Germline-derived CDR1 and CDR2 are DFQATT and SNEGSKA (reference sequence). The CDR3 loop spans 17 amino acids. The ends lost 1 base at V and 4 bases at J; junction bases unmatched: 14. The CDR3 sequence is CSARVPLGTKFPDTQYF. The CDR3 DNA is TGCAGTGCTAGAGTCCCCCTTGGGACTAAGTTCCCAGATACGCAGTATTTT.

The chain has TRBV5-1 and TRBJ1-2, with a possible D match to TRBD1 (6 bases). CDR1 is SGHRS and CDR2 is YFSETQ in the germline V gene. The CDR3 covers 13 residues. V lost 0 bases and J lost 8, with 11 bases in between. Written as DNA, the CDR3 is TGCGCCAGCAGCTTGGTGCAGGGACAAGGCTACACCTTC. It encodes CASSLVQGQGYTF.

This clonotype has a count of ten or more. DNA for the CDR3: TGCAGTGCTAGGGACTACCGGGACTCCTACAATGAGCAGTTCTTC. It specifies CSARDYRDSYNEQFF. The rearrangement joins TRBV20-1 to TRBJ2-1; the D gene is possibly TRBD2 (6 bases). The CDR3 covers 15 residues. The germline V gene has CDR1 DFQATT and CDR2 SNEGSKA (reference sequence). The V end lost 3 bases, the J end lost 0 bases, and 12 bases lay between the germline ends.

The chain couples TRBV6-2 or TRBV6-3 to TRBJ2-4, with 9 bases matching TRBD2. The CDR3 runs 18 residues. The J segment lost 0 bases and the V segment lost 2 bases, leaving 8 bases of the junction unmatched. Germline V gives CDR1 MNHEY, CDR2 SVGEGT. CDR3 sequence reads: CASSYQRGADIAKNIQYF. The CDR3 nucleotides are TGTGCCAGCAGTTACCAGCGGGGGGCAGATATAGCCAAAAACATTCAGTACTTC.

V is TRBV4-1 and J is TRBJ2-1, with 10 bases lining up with TRBD2. CDR1 is MGHRA and CDR2 is YSYEKL in the germline V gene. The CDR3 has 19 amino acids. Germline trimming cut 0 bases from V and 1 base from J; bases unmatched to any gene: 9. CDR3 bases: TGCGCCAGCAGCCAAGAACGGCTAGCGGGAGTGAGGTCCTACAATGAGCAGTTCTTC. Residues: CASSQERLAGVRSYNEQFF.

This rearrangement joins TRBV5-6 to TRBJ2-1; D call uncertain. With 1 base removed from V and 4 bases from J, the gap between germline ends came to 6 bases. The CDR3 spans 13 residues. Looked up from germline, CDR1 is SGHDT and CDR2 is YYEEEE. The CDR3 reads CASSLQEYNEQFF. Written as DNA, the CDR3 is TGTGCCAGCAGCTTGCAGGAATACAATGAGCAGTTCTTC.

V and J are TRBV9 and TRBJ2-3, with a weak D call TRBD2 (5 bases). This CDR3 spans 15 amino acids. Germline CDR1 and CDR2: SGDLS and YYNGEE. V lost 5 bases to trimming and J lost 3 bases, with 16 bases between them. The CDR3 loop reads CASRPYGSGTDTQYF. CDR3 nucleotide sequence: TGTGCCAGCAGACCCTACGGGTCGGGGACAGATACGCAGTATTTT.

The CDR3 sequence: CASTIAITDTQYF. The CDR3 bases are TGTGCCAGCACGATAGCGATAACAGATACGCAGTATTTT. The chain employs TRBV7-2 and TRBJ2-3, with D tentatively TRBD2 (5 bases). The germline V gene encodes CDR1 SGHTA and CDR2 FQGNSA. This CDR3 is built from 13 residues. Trimming cost V 7 bases and J 3 bases, with 11 bases left between them.

Comment on this clonotype: The junction departs from the called germline gene at one end, perhaps through a read error. The chain recombines TRBV7-7 with TRBJ2-7; D may be TRBD1 (5 bases). Germline V gives CDR1 SSHAT, CDR2 FNYEAQ (reference sequence). This CDR3 spans 15 amino acids. This CDR3 is CASSPDLDSYYEQYF. CDR3 bases: TGTGCTAGCAGCCCCGATCTCGACAGCTACTACGAGCAGTACTTC.

This clonotype has just one count. The rearrangement joins TRBV20-1 to TRBJ2-5; D perhaps matches TRBD2 (6 bases). Trimming left V 0 bases short and J 4 bases short, with 12 bases between. CDR1 is DFQATT, CDR2 SNEGSKA, per germline (reference sequence). The length of the CDR3 is 14 residues. The CDR3 DNA reads TGCAGTGCTAGAGATTTGGAGGGATCAGAGACCCAGTACTTC. This translates into CSARDLEGSETQYF.

This clonotype was picked up a small number of times. The chain carries TRBV12-3 or TRBV12-4 and TRBJ2-3; D is tentatively TRBD1 or TRBD2 (6 bases each). The germline V and J ends were trimmed by 5 bases and 0 bases, with 18 bases remaining between them. The CDR3 spans 17 residues. CDR3 sequence: CASSEGGLPRSTDTQYF. CDR3 DNA: TGTGCCAGCAGTGAGGGGGGACTCCCAAGAAGCACAGATACGCAGTATTTT.

This clonotype was counted a few times. The chain is built from TRBV7-6 and TRBJ2-3, with D possibly matching TRBD2 (6 bases). Between the trimmed V and J ends, which lost 5 bases and 6 bases, there was a span of 18 bases. Germline CDR1 and CDR2: SGHVS and FNYEAQ. This CDR3 spans 15 amino acids. The CDR3 nucleotides are TGTGCCAGCAGCCTCTCGGCGGGGTCAGCGGATACGCAGTATTTT. Its protein is CASSLSAGSADTQYF.

Written as DNA, the CDR3 is TGTGCCAGCAGTTTAGAAGGGGATCGATGGTCCTACAATGAGCAGTTCTTC. Its protein is CASSLEGDRWSYNEQFF. The chain employs TRBV12-3 or TRBV12-4 and TRBJ2-1, with D possibly being TRBD1 (5 bases). V lost 1 base to trimming and J lost 1 base, with 14 bases between them. This CDR3 region has 17 residues.